This T cell receptor (beta chain) is from a study of PD-1 blockade in classical Hodgkin lymphoma. Study-wide results and limits: Whatever underlies the repertoire differences (possibly disease activity or prior therapy) remains undefined. In newly diagnosed patients, baseline TCR diversity was reportedly below that of healthy donors.

Remarks on this clone: Its antigen remains unknown.

J was trimmed by 3 bases and V by 5 bases; bases with no gene match: 3. The CDR3 extends over 14 amino acids. Germline V gives CDR1 ENHRY, CDR2 SYGVKD. The repertoire was sequenced with immunoSEQ multiplex PCR; TCRdb's copy has only in-frame clones and lacks some. In the table there are 20,000 to 25,000 clones, 90% to 95% of which are singletons. The time point was: newly diagnosed, previously untreated cHL patient sample. It was PBMCs in newly diagnosed, untreated classical Hodgkin lymphoma that served as comparison. This sequence joins TRBV10-3 and TRBJ2-7, with TRBD2 matching over 11 bases. Sequencing used peripheral blood mononuclear cells (PBMCs). The receptor's source is a human donor with classical Hodgkin lymphoma. The CDR3 nucleotides read TGTGCCATCAGTTCCGGGACTAGCGGCTACGAGCAGTACTTC. This sequence encodes CAISSGTSGYEQYF.